Below are 18 T cell receptor beta chains sequenced from a single sample in a study of cytomegalovirus exposure and HLA in healthy donors. The primer mix had 60 Vbeta and 13 Jbeta primers. Data came from immunoSEQ multiplex PCR; TCRdb stores just in-frame clones and leaves some out. The table has some 180,000 clones, roughly a tenth seen once. The sequenced sample was PBMCs. Receptors were obtained from a woman in her twenties or thirties in good health and CMV-seropositive.

This clone came up a few times. The genes are TRBV29-1 and TRBJ2-1, with 10 bases aligning to TRBD2. Trimming took 6 bases from V and 13 from J; bases not matched to a gene: 6. The CDR3 covers 11 residues. Germline V gene lookup returns CDR1 SQVTM and CDR2 ANQGSEA. CDR3: CSVLTSGFQFF. Written as DNA, the CDR3 is TGCAGCGTGCTGACTAGCGGGTTTCAGTTCTTC.

The V call is TRBV2, the J call TRBJ2-1; TRBD2 matches at 10 bases. Germline CDR1 is SNHLY and CDR2 is FYNNEI. CDR3 length equals 19 residues. Unmatched junction bases numbered 19, after V lost 4 bases and J lost 7 bases. The CDR3 region is CASSVPLLAGGAFGNEQFF. CDR3 nucleotide sequence: TGTGCCAGCAGTGTTCCCCTTTTAGCGGGAGGAGCTTTTGGGAATGAGCAGTTCTTC.

V is TRBV6-5 and J is TRBJ2-2, with a possible D match to TRBD1 (7 bases). Looked up from germline, CDR1 is MNHEY and CDR2 is SVGAGI. The CDR3 consists of 14 residues. V dropped 4 bases and J dropped 7 bases, with 13 bases sitting between them. The CDR3 DNA reads TGTGCCAGCAGTTTAGGAGGGGGCATCGGGGAGCTGTTTTTT. This encodes CASSLGGGIGELFF.

The chain uses TRBV6-1 and TRBJ1-1; tentatively, D is TRBD1 (6 bases). CDR3 length: 14 residues. CDR1 and CDR2 (germline): MNHNS, SASEGT. V was trimmed by 5 bases and J by 2 bases, leaving 12 bases between them. This chain's CDR3 is CASSTTGSNTEAFF. In nucleotides, the CDR3 is TGTGCCAGCAGTACAACAGGGTCTAACACTGAAGCTTTCTTT.

The V and J genes are TRBV11-2 and TRBJ2-2; unclear D gene. The germline gives CDR1 SGHAT, CDR2 FQNNGV. CDR3 length: 13 amino acids. V lost 10 bases and J 0 bases, leaving 9 bases between the germline ends. The chain's CDR3 is CAIAQTNTGELFF. The CDR3 nucleotides are TGTGCCATCGCACAGACGAACACCGGGGAGCTGTTTTTT.

There are a few counts of this clone. The chain employs TRBV30 and TRBJ1-2, with a weak D call TRBD1 (6 bases). Trimming shortened V by 3 bases and J by 0 bases, and 23 bases separated the two germline ends. The CDR3 covers 18 residues. Germline V gives CDR1 GTSNPN, CDR2 SVGIG (reference sequence). The CDR3 region has the DNA TGTGCCTGGAGCGGGGTCCCTAAACAGGGCGATTCTAACTATGGCTACACCTTC. Encoded protein: CAWSGVPKQGDSNYGYTF.

The rearrangement links TRBV9 to TRBJ2-1, with 7 bases matching TRBD2. The CDR3 is made up of 17 amino acids. Germline V gene lookup returns CDR1 SGDLS and CDR2 YYNGEE. Trimming removed 3 bases from V and 3 bases from J; junction bases left unmatched: 12. The CDR3 sequence is CASSAPSGPFLYNEQFF. CDR3 DNA sequence: TGTGCCAGCAGCGCCCCTAGCGGACCATTTCTCTACAATGAGCAGTTCTTC. Full variable domain (rest looked up from reference TRBV9 and TRBJ2-1): DSGVTQTPKHLITATGQRVTLRCSPRSGDLSVYWYQQSLDQGLQFLIQYYNGEERAKGNILERFSAQQFPDLHSELNLSSLELGDSALYFCASSAPSGPFLYNEQFFGPGTRLTVL.

This clone was counted only a few times. The rearrangement links TRBV6-1 to TRBJ1-1; a weak D match, TRBD1 (6 bases). The germline gives CDR1 MNHNS, CDR2 SASEGT. V shed 6 bases and J shed 0 bases, with 14 bases lying between them. The CDR3 loop spans 15 amino acids. The CDR3 loop is CASRSQGEVNTEAFF. CDR3 DNA: TGTGCCAGCAGGTCACAGGGAGAGGTGAACACTGAAGCTTTCTTT.

V gene TRBV5-8 combines with J gene TRBJ1-4; D not certain. Germline V gene sequence: CDR1 SGHTS, CDR2 YDEGEE. V lost 7 bases, J lost 16 bases, and 20 bases lay in between. The length of the CDR3 is 12 residues. The CDR3 loop reads CASGALSWSPFF. Written as DNA, the CDR3 is TGTGCCAGCGGAGCCCTTTCCTGGTCTCCGTTTTTT.

The genes are TRBV18 and TRBJ2-3, with D unresolved. Germline V gives CDR1 KGHSH, CDR2 LQKENI. V lost 5 bases to trimming and J lost 0 bases, with 12 bases between them. The CDR3 runs to 15 residues. The CDR3 loop is CASSGAQLSTDTQYF. CDR3 DNA: TGTGCCAGCTCAGGTGCACAGCTTAGCACAGATACGCAGTATTTT.

A few counts support this clone. CDR3 residues: CASSYSQTGNQPQHF. The DNA of the CDR3 is TGTGCCAGCAGTTACTCGCAAACGGGCAATCAGCCCCAGCATTTT. The chain has TRBV6-6 and TRBJ1-5; D gene ambiguous. Trimming took 0 bases from V and 2 from J, leaving 8 bases between them. The germline V gene has CDR1 MNHNY and CDR2 SVGAGI (reference sequence). The CDR3 has 15 amino acids.

This clone was detected only a few times. The V gene is TRBV7-8, the J gene TRBJ2-2; TRBD2 aligns across 8 bases. Trimming cost V 3 bases and J 3 bases; bases outside gene matches: 3. The CDR3 loop spans 15 amino acids. The V gene's germline CDR1 is SGHVS and CDR2 FQNEAQ. The CDR3 sequence is CASSFRTSYTGELFF. CDR3 DNA: TGTGCCAGCAGCTTTCGGACTAGCTACACCGGGGAGCTGTTTTTT.

The chain links TRBV5-6 to TRBJ1-2, with TRBD1 matching 9 bases. V lost 0 bases and J lost 8; bases outside the gene matches: 8. Germline V lookup: CDR1 SGHDT, CDR2 YYEEEE. The CDR3 spans 15 residues. Here the CDR3 reads CASSLGTGTGRGYTF. The CDR3 DNA sequence: TGTGCCAGCAGCTTGGGAACCGGGACAGGGCGCGGCTACACCTTC.

The chain uses TRBV28 and TRBJ1-1; D is ambiguous. The V end lost 7 bases, the J end lost 7 bases, and 16 bases lay between the germline ends. CDR1 is MDHEN and CDR2 is SYDVKM in the germline V gene. The CDR3 contains 13 residues. In DNA, the CDR3 is TGTGCCAGCACCCAAGGTAGGGAGATTGAAGCTTTCTTT. Encoded protein: CASTQGREIEAFF.

The chain has TRBV7-9 and TRBJ1-3; D may be TRBD1 (6 bases). This CDR3 has 13 residues. Germline-derived CDR1 and CDR2 are SEHNR and FQNEAQ (reference sequence). Trimming stripped 10 bases from V and 0 bases from J, with 10 bases between. CDR3 in DNA: TGTGCCACAGGGGCAGCCTCTGGAAACACCATATATTTT. This sequence encodes CATGAASGNTIYF.

This clone was observed a handful of times. The genes are TRBV5-6 and TRBJ2-1, with D perhaps matching TRBD1 (6 bases). The V gene lost 4 bases and the J gene lost 5 bases, with 19 bases spanning the gap. The CDR3 length is 16 residues. The germline V gene encodes CDR1 SGHDT and CDR2 YYEEEE. This CDR3 is CASSPKQGLRDNEQFF. CDR3 bases: TGTGCCAGCAGCCCAAAACAGGGTTTGCGCGACAATGAGCAGTTCTTC.

The V gene is TRBV18, the J gene TRBJ1-2; 7 bases are shared with TRBD1. Germline V gene sequence: CDR1 KGHSH, CDR2 LQKENI. The CDR3 extends over 13 amino acids. The V segment lost 5 bases and the J segment 3 bases; nucleotides outside the gene matches: 3. The CDR3 DNA reads as TGTGCCAGCTCAGGCGGACAGGACTATGGCTACACCTTC. Its translation: CASSGGQDYGYTF.

This rearrangement joins TRBV9 to TRBJ1-2; 8 nucleotides agree with TRBD1. Germline V gives CDR1 SGDLS, CDR2 YYNGEE. V was pared by 0 bases and J by 7 bases, with 2 bases of the junction left unmatched. This CDR3 is built from 13 residues. DNA of the CDR3: TGTGCCAGCAGCGTAGGGACAGGGAGTGGCTACACCTTC. Translating it yields CASSVGTGSGYTF.